This T cell receptor (beta chain) was captured by sequencing in a study of blood T cell repertoires in COVID-19. Overall study context: Acute and convalescent COVID-19 specimens originated in the United States, Italy and Spain. PBMCs, B-cell-depleted T cells, or T cells were the source of the cDNA or gDNA that made up the material.

One Seattle source followed patients from active infection through their disease course. Methods used by the authors: Reference gene primers were amplified, and this amplification served to estimate nucleated cell counts. This table comes from immunoSEQ multiplex PCR, and its TCRdb copy is limited to in-frame clones, with some not included. The V and J calls and the clone size are those of that table, but D and trimming were determined from the DNA. The profile shows 200,000 to 300,000 clones, roughly 88% of them singletons. Sequenced material: peripheral blood. The receptor comes from a woman of 80 years or more with COVID-19, enrolled during active disease.

The CDR3 DNA reads as TGTGCCAGCAGCTTCGGACAGGGGGAAGGTGGCTACACCTTC. It specifies CASSFGQGEGGYTF. V and J are TRBV7-9 and TRBJ1-2; TRBD1 agrees at 10 bases. V lost 3 bases and J lost 7; bases outside the gene matches: 5. The length of the CDR3 is 14 residues. Germline V lookup: CDR1 SEHNR, CDR2 FQNEAQ (reference sequence).